This section outlines one TCR beta chain sequence together with its context. The antigen is not known. This sample is drawn from a study of vaccination and CD4 T cells after COVID-19. Treatment defined: roughly ten-day PBMC culture with coronavirus spike peptide pools or control peptides (ViraFEST assay). Gathering of the CD4+ T cells, from the unexposed donor, took place before the COVID-19 pandemic (2011-2018). Germline V CDR1 and CDR2: SGHTA, FQGNSA. The CDR3 length is 14 residues. With V trimmed by 1 base and J by 13 bases, 12 bases remained unmatched. Sequenced with the Oncomine TCR Beta short-read assay was DNA taken from cultured CD4+ T cells. TCRdb processed the PCR reads anew with MiXCR; each CDR3 protein has one entry. The table includes about 7,500 distinct CDR3 sequences, roughly 45% detected once.

Sequencing used CD4+ T cells from blood, cultured in vitro. The source is a human donor in good health. The rearrangement uses TRBV7-2 and TRBJ1-2, with 7 bases that match TRBD1. DNA of the CDR3: TGTGCCAGCAGCTTAGAAGGGGGGGACAGATGGAGCACCTTC. As protein: CASSLEGGDRWSTF.